This record concerns one T cell receptor (beta chain) sequence. The DNA is omitted, as the CDR3 cannot be located on it reliably, and the CDR3 follows TCRdb's listing. The study profiled TCR beta VDJ and CDR3 using genomic DNA as template. MiXCR was run by TCRdb on the reads, yielding one entry per CDR3 protein. The sample records about 200,000 distinct CDR3 sequences, 55% to 65% being singletons. The data derive from a study of CD8+CD57+ T cells in acquired aplastic anemia. Study details: Sorted cells (CD4+ and CD8+) yielded DNA amounts that averaged around 3.5 ug.

An expansion of CD8+CD57+ cells by flow cytometry had been shown in patients chosen for sequencing. The CDR3 is 14 residues long, counting both termini. The chain joins TRBV12-1 to TRBJ1-6. TRBV12-1 is marked as a pseudogene. This clonotype was obtained from a human donor with aplastic anemia. The sample comprised sorted CD4+, CD8+, or CD8+CD57+ T cells (not recorded which) from PBMCs. CDR3 in amino acids: CASSFAQGTSPLHF.